The present TCR beta chain was sequenced within a study of T cells after posttransplantation cyclophosphamide. Study-wide findings and caveats: Later post-transplant blood repertoires were often dominated by donor CD8+ memory clones.

Clones were read by immunoSEQ multiplex PCR, and TCRdb kept only the in-frame ones, dropping some. The sample lists tens of thousands of clones, approximately 97% occurring once. This clone was picked up one time. Its antigen remains unidentified. Per the germline V gene, CDR1 is MNHEY and CDR2 is SVGAGI. The CDR3 has 13 amino acids. The V and J ends lost 6 bases and 3 bases respectively, with 9 bases between them. The naive gate required viable CD3+CD4+ or CD3+CD8+ cells with CCR7+CD45RA+CD45RO-CD95-CD27+CD28+ phenotype. Material: naive CD4+ T cells sorted from PBMCs. The J gene is TRBJ1-5, the V gene TRBV6-5; D possibly corresponds to TRBD1 (5 bases). The TCR comes from a man aged 45 to 65 in good health, CMV-negative, and a related stem cell transplant donor. The CDR3 loop reads CASRDRVNQPQHF. The CDR3 coding sequence is TGTGCCAGCAGAGACAGAGTCAATCAGCCCCAGCATTTT.